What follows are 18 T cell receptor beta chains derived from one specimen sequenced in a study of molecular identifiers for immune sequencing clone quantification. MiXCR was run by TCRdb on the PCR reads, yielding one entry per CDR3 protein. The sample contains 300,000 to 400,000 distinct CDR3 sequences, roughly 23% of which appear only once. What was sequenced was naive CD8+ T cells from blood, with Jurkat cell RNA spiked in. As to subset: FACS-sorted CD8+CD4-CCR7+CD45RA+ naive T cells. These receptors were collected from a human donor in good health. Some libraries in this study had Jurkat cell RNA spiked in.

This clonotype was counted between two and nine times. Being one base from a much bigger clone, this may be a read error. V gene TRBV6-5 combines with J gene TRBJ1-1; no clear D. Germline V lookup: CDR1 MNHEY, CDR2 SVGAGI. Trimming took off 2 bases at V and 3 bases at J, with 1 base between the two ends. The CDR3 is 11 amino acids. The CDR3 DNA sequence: TGTGCCAGCAGTTACGACACTGAAGCTTTCTTT. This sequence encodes CASSYDTEAFF.

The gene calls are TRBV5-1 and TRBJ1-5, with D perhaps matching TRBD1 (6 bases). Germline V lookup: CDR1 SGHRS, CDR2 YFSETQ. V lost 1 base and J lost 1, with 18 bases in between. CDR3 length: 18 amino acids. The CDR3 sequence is CASSLTPVRGTSNQPQHF. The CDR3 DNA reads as TGCGCCAGCAGCTTGACCCCTGTTAGAGGGACAAGCAATCAGCCCCAGCATTTT. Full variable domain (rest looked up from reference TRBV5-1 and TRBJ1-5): KAGVTQTPRYLIKTRGQQVTLSCSPISGHRSVSWYQQTPGQGLQFLFEYFSETQRNKGNFPGRFSGRQFSNSRSEMNVSTLELGDSALYLCASSLTPVRGTSNQPQHFGDGTRLSIL.

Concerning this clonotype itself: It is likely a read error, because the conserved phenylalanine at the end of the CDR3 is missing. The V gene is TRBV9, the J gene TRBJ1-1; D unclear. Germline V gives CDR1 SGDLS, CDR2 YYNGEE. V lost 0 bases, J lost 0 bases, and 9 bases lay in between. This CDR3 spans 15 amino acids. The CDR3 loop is CASSVGRDLNTEAFL. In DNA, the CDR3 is TGTGCCAGCAGCGTAGGTAGGGATCTGAACACTGAAGCTTTCCTT.

The CDR3 DNA reads as TGTGCCAGCAGTCACCTCCACGACAGGGGACCTCTAGATGGGGAGCAGTACTTC. It is translated as CASSHLHDRGPLDGEQYF. The V call is TRBV12-3 or TRBV12-4, the J call TRBJ2-7, with 8 positions matching TRBD1. V lost 5 bases to trimming and J lost 7 bases; unmatched junction nucleotides: 22. The CDR3 loop spans 18 amino acids.

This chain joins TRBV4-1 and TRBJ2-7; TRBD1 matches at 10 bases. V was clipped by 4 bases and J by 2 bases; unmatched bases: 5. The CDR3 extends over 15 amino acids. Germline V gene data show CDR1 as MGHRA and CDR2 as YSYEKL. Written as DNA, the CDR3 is TGCGCCAGCAGCCGAGGGACAGGGGAAACCTACGAGCAGTACTTC. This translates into CASSRGTGETYEQYF.

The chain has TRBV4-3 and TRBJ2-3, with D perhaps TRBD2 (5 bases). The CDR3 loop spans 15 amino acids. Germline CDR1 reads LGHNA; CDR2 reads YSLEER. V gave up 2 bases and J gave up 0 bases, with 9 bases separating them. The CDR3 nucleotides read TGCGCCAGCAGCCAATTCGAGCGGAGCACAGATACGCAGTATTTT. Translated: CASSQFERSTDTQYF.

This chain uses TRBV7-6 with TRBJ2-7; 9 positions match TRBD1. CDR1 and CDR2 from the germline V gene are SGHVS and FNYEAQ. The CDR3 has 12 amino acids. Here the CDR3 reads CASSAPGTGILV. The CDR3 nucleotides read TGTGCCAGCAGCGCCCCCGGGACAGGGATATTGGTC.

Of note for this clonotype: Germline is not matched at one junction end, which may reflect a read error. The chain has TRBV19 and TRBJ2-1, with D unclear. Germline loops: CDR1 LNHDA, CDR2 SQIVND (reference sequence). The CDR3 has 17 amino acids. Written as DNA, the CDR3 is TGTGCCAGTAGGCCCGCCGCACCGTCAGGCCCCTACAGTGAGCAGTTCTTC. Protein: CASRPAAPSGPYSEQFF. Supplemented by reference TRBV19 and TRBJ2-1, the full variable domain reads DGGITQSPKYLFRKEGQNVTLSCEQNLNHDAMYWYRQDPGQGLRLIYYSQIVNDFQKGDIAEGYSVSREKKESFPLTVTSAQKNPTAFYLCASRPAAPSGPYSEQFFGPGTRLTVL.

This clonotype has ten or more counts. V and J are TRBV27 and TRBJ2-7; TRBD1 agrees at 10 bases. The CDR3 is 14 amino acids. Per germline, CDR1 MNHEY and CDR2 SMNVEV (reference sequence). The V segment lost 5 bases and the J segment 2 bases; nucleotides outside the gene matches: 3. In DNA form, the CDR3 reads TGTGCCAGCAGTGCGACAGGGGGCCCCTACGAGCAGTACTTC. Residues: CASSATGGPYEQYF.

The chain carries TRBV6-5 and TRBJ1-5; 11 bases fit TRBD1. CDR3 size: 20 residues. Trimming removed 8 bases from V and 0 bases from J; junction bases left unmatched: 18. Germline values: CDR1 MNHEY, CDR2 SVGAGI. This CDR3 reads CASVPPRDRGASGSNQPQHF. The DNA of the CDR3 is TGTGCCAGCGTTCCGCCTCGGGACAGGGGGGCCTCCGGTAGCAATCAGCCCCAGCATTTT.

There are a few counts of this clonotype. CDR3 region: CSARDASSSYEQYF. CDR3 coding DNA: TGCAGTGCTAGAGATGCGAGTAGCTCCTACGAGCAGTACTTC. V and J are TRBV20-1 and TRBJ2-7; D gene ambiguous. Germline V CDR1 and CDR2: DFQATT, SNEGSKA (reference sequence). There are 14 residues in the CDR3. Trimming took off 0 bases at V and 0 bases at J, with 9 bases between the two ends.

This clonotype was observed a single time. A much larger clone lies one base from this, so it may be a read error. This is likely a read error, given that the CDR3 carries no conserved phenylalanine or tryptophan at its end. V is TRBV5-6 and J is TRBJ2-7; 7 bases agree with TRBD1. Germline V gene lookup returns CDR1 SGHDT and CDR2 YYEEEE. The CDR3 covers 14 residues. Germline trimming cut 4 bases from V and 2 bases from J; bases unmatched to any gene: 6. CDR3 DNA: TGTGCCAGCAGCCCGGACAGGCAAACCTACGAGCAGTACCTC. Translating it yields CASSPDRQTYEQYL.

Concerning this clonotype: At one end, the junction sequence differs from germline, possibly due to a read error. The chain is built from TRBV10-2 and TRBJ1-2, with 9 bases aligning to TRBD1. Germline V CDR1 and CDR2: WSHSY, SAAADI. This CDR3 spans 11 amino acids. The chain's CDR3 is CASSEGTGQHF. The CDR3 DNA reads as TGCGCCAGCAGTGAGGGGACAGGGCAACACTTC.

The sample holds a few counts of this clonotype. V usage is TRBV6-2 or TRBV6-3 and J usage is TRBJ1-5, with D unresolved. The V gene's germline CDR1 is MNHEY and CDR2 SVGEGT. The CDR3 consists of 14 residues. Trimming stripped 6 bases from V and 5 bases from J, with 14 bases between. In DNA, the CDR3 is TGTGCCAGCAGACGACCCCCGGTGGATCAGCCCCAGCATTTT. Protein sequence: CASRRPPVDQPQHF.

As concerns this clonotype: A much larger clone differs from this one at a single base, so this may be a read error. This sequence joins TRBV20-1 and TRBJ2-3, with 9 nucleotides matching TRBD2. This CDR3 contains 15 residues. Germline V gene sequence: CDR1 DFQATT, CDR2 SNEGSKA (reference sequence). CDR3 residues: CSARGISGSTDKQYF. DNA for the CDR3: TGCAGTGCTAGAGGCATTAGCGGGAGCACAGATAAGCAGTATTTT.

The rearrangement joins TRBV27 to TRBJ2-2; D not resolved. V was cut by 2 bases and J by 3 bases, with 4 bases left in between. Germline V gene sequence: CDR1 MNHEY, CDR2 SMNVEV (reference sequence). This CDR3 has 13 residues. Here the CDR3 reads CASSLPYTGELFF. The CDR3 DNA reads TGTGCCAGCAGTTTACCCTACACCGGGGAGCTGTTTTTT.

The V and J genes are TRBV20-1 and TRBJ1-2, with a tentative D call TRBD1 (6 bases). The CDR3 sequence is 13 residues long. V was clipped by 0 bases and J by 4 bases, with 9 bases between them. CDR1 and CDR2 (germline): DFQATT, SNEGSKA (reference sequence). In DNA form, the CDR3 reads TGCAGTGCTAGAGATACAGGGTCCTATGGCTACACCTTC. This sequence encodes CSARDTGSYGYTF.

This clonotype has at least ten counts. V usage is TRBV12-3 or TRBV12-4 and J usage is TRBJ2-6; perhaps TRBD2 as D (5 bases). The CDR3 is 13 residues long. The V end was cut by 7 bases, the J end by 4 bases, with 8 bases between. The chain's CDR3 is CASTEGGANVLTF. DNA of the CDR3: TGTGCCAGCACTGAGGGCGGGGCCAACGTCCTGACTTTC.